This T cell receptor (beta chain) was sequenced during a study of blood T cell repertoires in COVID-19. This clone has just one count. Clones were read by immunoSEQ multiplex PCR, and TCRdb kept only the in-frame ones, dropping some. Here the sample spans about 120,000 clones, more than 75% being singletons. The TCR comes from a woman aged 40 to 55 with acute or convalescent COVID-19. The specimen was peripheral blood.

CDR3 sequence: CASSARGSYGYTF. The DNA of the CDR3 is TGTGCCAGCAGTGCCAGGGGGAGCTATGGCTACACCTTC. V usage is TRBV2 and J usage is TRBJ1-2, with 7 bases fitting TRBD1. The CDR3 runs 13 residues. The V segment lost 4 bases and the J segment 4 bases; nucleotides outside the gene matches: 3. Germline V lookup: CDR1 SNHLY, CDR2 FYNNEI.